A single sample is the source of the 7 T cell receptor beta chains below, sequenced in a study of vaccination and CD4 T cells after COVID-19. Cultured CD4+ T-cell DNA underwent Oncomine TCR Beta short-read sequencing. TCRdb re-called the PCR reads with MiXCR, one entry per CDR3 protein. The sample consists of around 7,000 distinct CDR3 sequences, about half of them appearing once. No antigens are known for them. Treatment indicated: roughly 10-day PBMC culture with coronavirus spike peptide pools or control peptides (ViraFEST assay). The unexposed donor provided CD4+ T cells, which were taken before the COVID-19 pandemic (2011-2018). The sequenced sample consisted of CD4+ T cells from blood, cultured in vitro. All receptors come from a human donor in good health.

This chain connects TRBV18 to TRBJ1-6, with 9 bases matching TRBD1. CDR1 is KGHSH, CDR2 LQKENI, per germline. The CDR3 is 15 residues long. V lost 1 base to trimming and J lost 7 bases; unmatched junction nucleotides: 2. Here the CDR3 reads CASSPQGTGNSPLHF. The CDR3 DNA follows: TGTGCCAGCTCACCACAAGGGACAGGGAATTCACCCCTCCACTTT.

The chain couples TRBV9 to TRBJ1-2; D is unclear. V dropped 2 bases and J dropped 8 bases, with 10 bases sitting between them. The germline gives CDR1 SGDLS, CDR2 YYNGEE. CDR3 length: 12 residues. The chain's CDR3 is CASSVAHEGYTF. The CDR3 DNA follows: TGTGCCAGCAGCGTCGCGCACGAGGGCTACACCTTC.

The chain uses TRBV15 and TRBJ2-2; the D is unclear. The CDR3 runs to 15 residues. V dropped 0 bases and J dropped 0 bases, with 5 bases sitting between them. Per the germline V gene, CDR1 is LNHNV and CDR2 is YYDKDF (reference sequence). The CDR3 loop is CATSRDASNTGELFF. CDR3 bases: TGTGCCACCAGCAGAGATGCGTCGAACACCGGGGAGCTGTTTTTT.

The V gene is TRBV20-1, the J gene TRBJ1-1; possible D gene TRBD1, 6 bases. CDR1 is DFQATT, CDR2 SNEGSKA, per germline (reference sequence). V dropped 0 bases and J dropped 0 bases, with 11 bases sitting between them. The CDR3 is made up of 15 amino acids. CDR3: CSARDRGLLNTEAFF. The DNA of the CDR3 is TGCAGTGCTAGAGATCGGGGGCTACTGAACACTGAAGCTTTCTTT.

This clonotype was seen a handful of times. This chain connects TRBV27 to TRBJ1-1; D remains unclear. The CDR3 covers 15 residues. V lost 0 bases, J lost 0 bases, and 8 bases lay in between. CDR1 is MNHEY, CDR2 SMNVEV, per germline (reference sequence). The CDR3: CASSLSADLNTEAFF. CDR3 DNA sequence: TGTGCCAGCAGTTTATCGGCGGATCTGAACACTGAAGCTTTCTTT.

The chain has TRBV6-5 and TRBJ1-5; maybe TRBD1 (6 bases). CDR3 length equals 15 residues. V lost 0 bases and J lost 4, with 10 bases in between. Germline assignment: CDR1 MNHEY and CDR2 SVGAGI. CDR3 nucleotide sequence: TGTGCCAGCAGTTACTCGCCCCAGGGGAATCAGCCCCAGCATTTT. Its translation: CASSYSPQGNQPQHF.

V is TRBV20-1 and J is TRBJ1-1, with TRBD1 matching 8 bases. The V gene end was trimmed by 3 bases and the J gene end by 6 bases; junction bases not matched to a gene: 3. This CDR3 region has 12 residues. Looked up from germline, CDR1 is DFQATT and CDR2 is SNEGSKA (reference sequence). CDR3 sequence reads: CSASQGAAEAFF. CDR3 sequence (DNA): TGCAGTGCTAGTCAGGGGGCGGCTGAAGCTTTCTTT.